The 11 T cell receptor beta chains listed next were all sequenced from one sample in a study of Ad26.COV2.S vaccination and SARS-CoV-2 variants. Described treatment: some 20 received Ad26.COV2.S at low or high dose, single or two shots; 5 received placebo; per-sample allocation not given. Specimens were obtained on day 63 following the first vaccine or placebo injection. Clones were read by immunoSEQ multiplex PCR, and TCRdb kept only the in-frame ones, dropping some. The sample shows about 680,000 clones, roughly nine tenths of them seen only once. Material: peripheral blood, obtained in a trial of Ad26.COV2.S vaccine versus placebo. These receptors were collected from a person between 18 and 65 years old who received the Ad26.COV2.S COVID-19 vaccine or a placebo.

The V gene is TRBV3-1 (or the pseudogene TRBV3-2), the J gene TRBJ1-5; D call uncertain. The CDR3 has 15 residues. Deletions cut 4 bases from V and 0 bases from J, with 10 bases between. CDR1 is LGHDT, CDR2 YNNKEL, per germline (reference sequence). The CDR3 reads CASSLYRDSNQPQHF. CDR3 coding DNA: TGTGCCAGCAGCCTATATCGGGATAGCAATCAGCCCCAGCATTTT.

This chain joins TRBV10-1 and TRBJ1-1; D is unresolved. This CDR3 has 12 residues. The V end lost 4 bases, the J end lost 2 bases, and 5 bases lay between the germline ends. Per germline, CDR1 WNHNN and CDR2 SYGVQD (reference sequence). CDR3 in amino acids: CASSGGNTEAFF. DNA for the CDR3: TGCGCCAGCAGTGGGGGAAACACTGAAGCTTTCTTT.

The chain employs TRBV5-1 and TRBJ2-1; TRBD2 might be the D (5 bases). Between the trimmed V and J ends, which lost 0 bases and 9 bases, there was a span of 16 bases. Germline loops: CDR1 SGHRS, CDR2 YFSETQ. The CDR3 runs to 15 residues. The CDR3 loop is CASSLGAGLASEQFF. DNA for the CDR3: TGCGCCAGCAGCTTGGGGGCTGGGCTAGCCAGTGAGCAGTTCTTC. Using reference TRBV5-1 and TRBJ2-1 for the parts outside the CDR3, the full variable domain is KAGVTQTPRYLIKTRGQQVTLSCSPISGHRSVSWYQQTPGQGLQFLFEYFSETQRNKGNFPGRFSGRQFSNSRSEMNVSTLELGDSALYLCASSLGAGLASEQFFGPGTRLTVL.

This rearrangement joins TRBV5-4 to TRBJ2-7; a weak D match, TRBD2 (6 bases). V dropped 4 bases and J dropped 1 base, with 12 bases sitting between them. Germline loops: CDR1 SGHNT, CDR2 YYREEE (reference sequence). The CDR3 is 14 amino acids. In DNA, the CDR3 is TGTGCCAGCAGCCCCTGGCGGGGTTCCTACGAGCAGTACTTC. Translated, it gives CASSPWRGSYEQYF.

A note on this clone: Other DNA sequences in the sample encode the same CDR3. The chain links TRBV7-7 to TRBJ2-3, with 11 bases identical to TRBD2. Germline-derived CDR1 and CDR2 are SSHAT and FNYEAQ (reference sequence). Unmatched junction bases numbered 3, after V lost 3 bases and J lost 4 bases. The CDR3 consists of 15 residues. The DNA for the CDR3 is TGTGCCAGCAGCTTGGGTAGCGGGGGGGCAGATACGCAGTATTTT. Its translation is CASSLGSGGADTQYF.

This chain connects TRBV7-3 to TRBJ2-1; weak D call: TRBD2 (6 bases). Germline values: CDR1 SGHTA, CDR2 FQGTGA. The CDR3 covers 17 residues. Trimming removed 5 bases from V and 0 bases from J, with 17 bases in between. CDR3 amino acids: CASSLGGHFSSYNEQFF. In nucleotides, the CDR3 is TGTGCCAGCAGCCTGGGAGGCCACTTTAGCTCCTACAATGAGCAGTTCTTC. Full variable domain (outside the CDR3, taken from reference TRBV7-3 and TRBJ2-1): GAGVSQTPSNKVTEKGKYVELRCDPISGHTALYWYRQSLGQGPEFLIYFQGTGAADDSGLPNDRFFAVRPEGSVSTLKIQRTERGDSAVYLCASSLGGHFSSYNEQFFGPGTRLTVL.

The chain uses TRBV18 and TRBJ1-5; 9 nucleotides align to TRBD1. V was clipped by 1 base and J by 0 bases; unmatched bases: 7. Germline CDR1 and CDR2: KGHSH and LQKENI. This CDR3 is 18 amino acids long. The CDR3 region is CASSPQGQGINSNQPQHF. The CDR3 region has the DNA TGTGCCAGCTCACCACAGGGACAGGGAATTAATAGCAATCAGCCCCAGCATTTT.

CDR3 amino acids: CASSQEGVTGNTIYF. DNA of the CDR3: TGTGCCAGCAGCCAAGAAGGGGTGACTGGAAACACCATATATTTT. The chain carries TRBV3-1 (or the pseudogene TRBV3-2) and TRBJ1-3; tentatively, D is TRBD1 (5 bases). This CDR3 has 15 amino acids. The germline V gene encodes CDR1 LGHDT and CDR2 YNNKEL (reference sequence). Trimming cost V 0 bases and J 2 bases, with 8 bases left between them.

This clone was counted ten times or more. The CDR3 sequence is CASSQDRAPGGQPQHF. The CDR3, as DNA: TGCGCCAGCAGCCAAGATCGGGCGCCAGGGGGTCAGCCCCAGCATTTT. This chain links TRBV4-3 with TRBJ1-5, with 7 bases lining up with TRBD1. From germline, CDR1 is LGHNA and CDR2 YSLEER. This CDR3 is built from 16 residues. Trimming at V came to 0 bases and at J to 6 bases, leaving 8 bases not matched to a gene.

The chain has TRBV6-6 and TRBJ1-5; 8 positions agree with TRBD1. The CDR3 covers 16 residues. CDR1 and CDR2 (germline): MNHNY, SVGAGI (reference sequence). Trimming removed 4 bases from V and 1 base from J; junction bases left unmatched: 6. Here the CDR3 reads CASSSQGVQSNQPQHF. In nucleotides, the CDR3 is TGTGCCAGCAGTTCACAGGGGGTTCAGAGCAATCAGCCCCAGCATTTT.

This clone showed up just once. The chain combines TRBV24-1 with TRBJ2-2; 8 bases are shared with TRBD2. This CDR3 is 15 amino acids long. From germline, CDR1 is KGHDR and CDR2 SFDVKD. Trimming removed 6 bases from V and 6 bases from J; junction bases left unmatched: 8. The CDR3 DNA reads as TGTGCCACCAGTTCCGGGACTAGAGGGCCCGGGGAGCTGTTTTTT. Residues: CATSSGTRGPGELFF.